These 13 T cell receptor beta chains came from one sample sequenced in a study of blood T cell repertoires in COVID-19. Method: immunoSEQ multiplex PCR; TCRdb's copy keeps in-frame clones and lacks some. Among hundreds of thousands of clones, 88% were seen once, and the ten largest hold roughly 0.8%. The sample consisted of peripheral blood. The receptors were sampled from a woman aged 25 to 39 with acute or convalescent COVID-19.

The rearrangement links TRBV30 to TRBJ1-6; 7 bases are a match to TRBD1. The CDR3 is 16 amino acids. CDR1 is GTSNPN, CDR2 SVGIG, per germline (reference sequence). The trim removed 1 base at V and 4 bases at J, leaving 7 bases unmatched. DNA for the CDR3: TGTGCCTGGAGTGAACCACGGGGACAGTATAATTCACCCCTCCACTTT. It specifies CAWSEPRGQYNSPLHF.

This clone was detected once. The chain joins TRBV5-4 to TRBJ1-2, with D perhaps matching TRBD1 (6 bases). Germline V CDR1 and CDR2: SGHNT, YYREEE (reference sequence). V lost 6 bases, J lost 6 bases, and 18 bases lay in between. The CDR3 is 14 residues long. The CDR3 here is CASNPKGGVDGYTF. For the CDR3, the DNA is TGTGCCAGCAACCCGAAAGGGGGTGTGGATGGCTACACCTTC.

This clone was detected once. For the CDR3, the DNA is TGTGCCAGCAGGGGGCGCAGGGTTGGACAACAAGAGACCCAGTACTTC. Amino acid sequence: CASRGRRVGQQETQYF. The chain is built from TRBV11-1 and TRBJ2-5; possible D gene TRBD1, 5 bases. The length of the CDR3 is 16 residues. Germline V gene data show CDR1 as SGHAT and CDR2 as FQDESV (reference sequence). V shed 6 bases and J shed 2 bases, with 19 bases lying between them.

V usage is TRBV27 and J usage is TRBJ2-1, with 13 bases lining up with TRBD2. This CDR3 region has 15 residues. Germline values: CDR1 MNHEY, CDR2 SMNVEV (reference sequence). The V segment lost 4 bases and the J segment 9 bases; nucleotides outside the gene matches: 6. CDR3 DNA: TGTGCCAGCAGTTCCCGGACTAGCGGGAGTTTTGAGCAGTTCTTC. Translated: CASSSRTSGSFEQFF.

This clone was counted a few times. The chain links TRBV7-9 to TRBJ2-7; D is possibly TRBD1 (6 bases). The CDR3 covers 13 residues. V was trimmed by 3 bases and J by 5 bases, leaving 11 bases between them. Germline CDR1 reads SEHNR; CDR2 reads FQNEAQ (reference sequence). The CDR3 sequence is CASSFGTKNEQYF. Here the CDR3 DNA reads TGTGCCAGCAGCTTCGGGACAAAGAACGAGCAGTACTTC.

The J gene is TRBJ1-3, the V gene TRBV14; TRBD1 aligns across 7 bases. The CDR3 consists of 15 residues. Trimming removed 3 bases from V and 3 bases from J; junction bases left unmatched: 5. Per germline, CDR1 SGHDN and CDR2 FVKESK. CDR3 nucleotides: TGTGCCAGCAGCCAGGCGACAGGGTTTGGAAACACCATATATTTT. Translating it yields CASSQATGFGNTIYF. Full variable domain (missing parts from reference TRBV14 and TRBJ1-3): EAGVTQFPSHSVIEKGQTVTLRCDPISGHDNLYWYRRVMGKEIKFLLHFVKESKQDESGMPNNRFLAERTGGTYSTLKVQPAELEDSGVYFCASSQATGFGNTIYFGEGSWLTVV.

This chain links TRBV5-1 with TRBJ1-6; 7 nucleotides align to TRBD1. Germline V gene lookup returns CDR1 SGHRS and CDR2 YFSETQ. The V gene end was trimmed by 0 bases and the J gene end by 9 bases; junction bases not matched to a gene: 6. The CDR3 contains 15 residues. The CDR3 region is CASSLAGQTASPLHF. The CDR3 DNA reads as TGCGCCAGCAGCTTGGCGGGACAGACGGCTTCACCCCTCCACTTT.

The chain employs TRBV6-2 or TRBV6-3 and TRBJ1-1; D is unresolved. The ends were cut back, 4 bases at V and 4 bases at J, with 16 bases in the middle. Germline CDR1 and CDR2: MNHEY and SVGEGT. The CDR3 is 15 amino acids. CDR3 nucleotides: TGTGCCAGCAGTTCGACTATACCTCGGGGCACTGAAGCTTTCTTT. This sequence encodes CASSSTIPRGTEAFF.

Here the CDR3 DNA reads TGTGCCAGCGGGAGGGCCCAGAACAATGAGCAGTTCTTC. Its protein is CASGRAQNNEQFF. The chain employs TRBV9 and TRBJ2-1; 7 positions match TRBD2. Trimming cost V 7 bases and J 5 bases; bases outside gene matches: 6. The CDR3 contains 13 residues. Germline V gene sequence: CDR1 SGDLS, CDR2 YYNGEE. Looking up the rest from reference TRBV9 and TRBJ2-1 gives the full variable domain: DSGVTQTPKHLITATGQRVTLRCSPRSGDLSVYWYQQSLDQGLQFLIQYYNGEERAKGNILERFSAQQFPDLHSELNLSSLELGDSALYFCASGRAQNNEQFFGPGTRLTVL.

This clone was observed once. The chain joins TRBV5-1 to TRBJ2-1; D is ambiguous. Between the trimmed V and J ends, which lost 1 base and 6 bases, there was a span of 14 bases. The CDR3 has 15 residues. Germline lookup yields CDR1 SGHRS and CDR2 YFSETQ. CDR3 sequence reads: CASSLWPAVTNEQFF. The DNA of the CDR3 is TGCGCCAGCAGCTTGTGGCCTGCCGTAACCAATGAGCAGTTCTTC.

The chain joins TRBV9 to TRBJ1-5; D unclear. V was pared by 0 bases and J by 4 bases, with 14 bases between. The germline V gene has CDR1 SGDLS and CDR2 YYNGEE. The CDR3 length is 16 residues. Here the CDR3 DNA reads TGTGCCAGCAGCGTAGAAGTTTCGCGCAGGAATCAGCCCCAGCATTTT. Translation: CASSVEVSRRNQPQHF.

J is TRBJ1-4 and V is TRBV4-1; D is unresolved. Trimming stripped 1 base from V and 3 bases from J, with 6 bases between. CDR3 length: 14 residues. Per the germline V gene, CDR1 is MGHRA and CDR2 is YSYEKL. The CDR3 DNA sequence: TGCGCCAGCAGCCAAGGGCCAGCTAATGAAAAACTGTTTTTT. Translating gives CASSQGPANEKLFF.

The chain employs TRBV7-2 and TRBJ2-1; D gene uncertain. The CDR3 is 12 amino acids. V was trimmed by 8 bases and J by 10 bases, leaving 15 bases between them. The germline V gene encodes CDR1 SGHTA and CDR2 FQGNSA. CDR3 bases: TGTGCCAGCTCCCAGGTCGGTGGCGAGCAGTTCTTC. Translated, it gives CASSQVGGEQFF.